Listed below are T cell receptor beta chains from one sample, sequenced in a study of blood T cells in healthy people across ages. MiXCR, applied by TCRdb to the 5' RACE reads, yields one record per CDR3 protein. The profile shows over 950,000 distinct CDR3 sequences, roughly half of them singletons. The sequenced material came from blood. The receptor set was obtained from a woman aged 55 to 70 in good health. Each CDR3 is given without its conserved first and last residue.

length,V,CDR3
15,TRBV28,ASSSLQGERLVNEQF
17,TRBV5-8,ASSSRTAKREWGTDMQY
12,TRBV6-6,ASSYSKVEDTQY
11,TRBV28,ASGTRVNQPQH
11,TRBV27,ASGPSRIYEQY
11,TRBV5-5,ASSLMAEETQY
10,TRBV27,ASQGLGYEQY
12,TRBV29-1,SVGRGSRWGEQF
12,TRBV18,ASSPRGSVKTQY
11,TRBV3-1,ASKTSGYNEQF
13,TRBV12-3/TRBV12-4,ASSLAMGEGPEQY
10,TRBV25-1,ASSTNVGGYT
12,TRBV7-9,ASSLVGQGETQY
12,TRBV28,ASSRTERLYGYT
14,TRBV7-6,ASSQITGRTNYEQY
12,TRBV6-5,ASSYSEADTEAF
13,TRBV6-6,ASSSTSGSTHTQY
13,TRBV20-1,SASHREGLSYEQY
13,TRBV18,ASSPPEGGYNEQF
13,TRBV11-2,ASSRGQGDSNEQF
11,TRBV20-1,SARKAPGDIQY
11,TRBV20-1,SAPDPIAYEQY
11,TRBV7-2,ASSSSSTATQY
12,TRBV30,ARNREPENYGYT
11,TRBV27,ASSPGETGELF
13,TRBV9,ASSYRDSDSYEQY
13,TRBV7-3,ASSLNGGAEGEQY
14,TRBV7-6,ASSLSGGSSADTQY
12,TRBV28,ASSPAVDTGELF
14,TRBV21-1,ASSKASTGRNNEQF
14,TRBV12-3/TRBV12-4,ASGRTADSAMSGYT
15,TRBV4-1,ASSQVPSGGGSYEQY
14,TRBV27,ASSGTGSGVNSPLH